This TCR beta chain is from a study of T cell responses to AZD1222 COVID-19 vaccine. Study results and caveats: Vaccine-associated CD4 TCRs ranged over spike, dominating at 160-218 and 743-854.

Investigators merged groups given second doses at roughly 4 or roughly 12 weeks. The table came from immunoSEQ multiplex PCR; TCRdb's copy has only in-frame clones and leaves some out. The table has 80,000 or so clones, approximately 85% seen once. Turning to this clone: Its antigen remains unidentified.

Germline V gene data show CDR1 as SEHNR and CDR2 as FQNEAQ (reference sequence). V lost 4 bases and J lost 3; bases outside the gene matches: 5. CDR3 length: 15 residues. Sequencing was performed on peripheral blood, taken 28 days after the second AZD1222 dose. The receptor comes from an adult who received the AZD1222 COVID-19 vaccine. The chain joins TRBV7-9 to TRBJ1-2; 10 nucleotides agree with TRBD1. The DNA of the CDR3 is TGTGCCAGCAGCTCCACCGGGACAGGGGACTATGGCTACACCTTC. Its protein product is CASSSTGTGDYGYTF.